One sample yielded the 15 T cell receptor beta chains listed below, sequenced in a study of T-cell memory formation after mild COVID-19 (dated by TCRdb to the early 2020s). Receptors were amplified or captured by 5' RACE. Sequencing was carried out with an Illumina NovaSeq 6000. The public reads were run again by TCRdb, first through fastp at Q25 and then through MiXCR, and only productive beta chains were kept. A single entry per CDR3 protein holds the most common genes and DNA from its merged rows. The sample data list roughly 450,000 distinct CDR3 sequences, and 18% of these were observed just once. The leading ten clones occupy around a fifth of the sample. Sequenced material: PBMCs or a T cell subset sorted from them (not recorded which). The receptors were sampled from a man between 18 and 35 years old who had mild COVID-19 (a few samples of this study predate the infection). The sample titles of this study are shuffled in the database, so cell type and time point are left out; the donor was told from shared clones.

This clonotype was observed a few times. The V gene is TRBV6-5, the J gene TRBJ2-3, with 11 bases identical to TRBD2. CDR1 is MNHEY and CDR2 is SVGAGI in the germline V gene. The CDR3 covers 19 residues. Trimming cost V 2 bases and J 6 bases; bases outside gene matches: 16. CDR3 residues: CASSYKSPFLAGGRDTQYF. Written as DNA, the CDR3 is TGTGCCAGCAGTTACAAATCCCCCTTCTTAGCGGGGGGGCGGGATACGCAGTATTTT.

As DNA, the CDR3 is TGTGCCAGCAGCAAAGGTGCCGGAGTTTGGGTTAGCGGGTACCAAGAGACCCAGTACTTC. Its protein is CASSKGAGVWVSGYQETQYF. The chain couples TRBV28 to TRBJ2-5; 7 bases are shared with TRBD2. The CDR3 length is 20 residues. From germline, CDR1 is MDHEN and CDR2 SYDVKM. The ends lost 6 bases at V and 0 bases at J; junction bases unmatched: 22.

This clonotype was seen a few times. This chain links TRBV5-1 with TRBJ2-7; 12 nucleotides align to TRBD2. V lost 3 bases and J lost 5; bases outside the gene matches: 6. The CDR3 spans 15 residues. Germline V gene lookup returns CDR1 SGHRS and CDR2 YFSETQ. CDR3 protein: CASSSGLAGLHEQYV. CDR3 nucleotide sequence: TGCGCCAGCAGCTCCGGACTAGCGGGGCTCCACGAGCAGTACGTC.

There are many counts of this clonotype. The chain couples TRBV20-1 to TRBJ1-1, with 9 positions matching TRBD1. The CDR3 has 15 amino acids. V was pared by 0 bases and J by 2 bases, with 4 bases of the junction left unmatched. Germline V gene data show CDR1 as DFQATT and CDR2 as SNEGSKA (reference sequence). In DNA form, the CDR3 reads TGCAGTGCTAGAGATCCGGGACAGGGTAACACTGAAGCTTTCTTT. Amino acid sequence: CSARDPGQGNTEAFF.

The CDR3 DNA is TGTGCCAGCAGTTTATCCACATGGAATGGCTACACCTTC. This gives the protein CASSLSTWNGYTF. The V call is TRBV6-2 or TRBV6-3, the J call TRBJ1-2; D ambiguous. Trimming removed 4 bases at V and 6 bases at J, with 12 bases between. Germline CDR1 reads MNHEY; CDR2 reads SVGEGT. There are 13 residues in the CDR3.

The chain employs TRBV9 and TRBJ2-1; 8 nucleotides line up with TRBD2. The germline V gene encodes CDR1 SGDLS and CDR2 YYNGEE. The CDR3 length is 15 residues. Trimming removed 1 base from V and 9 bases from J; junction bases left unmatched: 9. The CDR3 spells CASSVRSGGQVEQFF. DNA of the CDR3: TGTGCCAGCAGCGTAAGGAGCGGGGGTCAGGTTGAGCAGTTCTTC.

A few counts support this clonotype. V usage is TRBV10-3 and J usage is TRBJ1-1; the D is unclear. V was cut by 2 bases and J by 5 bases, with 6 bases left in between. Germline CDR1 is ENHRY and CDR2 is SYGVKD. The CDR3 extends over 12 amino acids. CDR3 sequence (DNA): TGTGCCATCAGTGAGGGATGGACTGAAGCTTTCTTT. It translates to CAISEGWTEAFF.

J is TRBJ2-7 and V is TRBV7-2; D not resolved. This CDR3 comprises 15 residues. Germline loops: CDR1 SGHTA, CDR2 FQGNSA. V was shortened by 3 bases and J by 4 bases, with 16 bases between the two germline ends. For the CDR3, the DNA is TGTGCCAGCAGCTTTCGTCCTGTTCCGACTTACGAGCAGTACGTC. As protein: CASSFRPVPTYEQYV.

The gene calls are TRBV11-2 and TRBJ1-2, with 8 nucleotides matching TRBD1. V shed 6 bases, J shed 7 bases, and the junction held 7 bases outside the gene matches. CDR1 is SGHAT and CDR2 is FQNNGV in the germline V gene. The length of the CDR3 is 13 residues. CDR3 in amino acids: CASRFRGLGGYTF. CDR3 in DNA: TGTGCCAGCAGATTCAGGGGGCTAGGTGGCTACACCTTC.

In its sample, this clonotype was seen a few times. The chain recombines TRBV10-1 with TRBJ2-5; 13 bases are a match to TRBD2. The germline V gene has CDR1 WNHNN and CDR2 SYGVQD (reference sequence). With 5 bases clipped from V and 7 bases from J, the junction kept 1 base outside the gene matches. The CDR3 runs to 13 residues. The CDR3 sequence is CASSRTSGGTQYF. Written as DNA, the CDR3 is TGCGCCAGCAGTCGGACTAGCGGGGGGACCCAGTACTTC.

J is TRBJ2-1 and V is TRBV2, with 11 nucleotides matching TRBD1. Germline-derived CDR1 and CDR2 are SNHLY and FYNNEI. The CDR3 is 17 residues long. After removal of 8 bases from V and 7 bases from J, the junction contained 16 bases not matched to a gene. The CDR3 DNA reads TGTGCCAGCGATCCCCCTGATTGGGACAGGGGGAGGAATGAGCAGTTCTTC. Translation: CASDPPDWDRGRNEQFF.

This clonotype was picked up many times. CDR3 in amino acids: CASRALGNSPLHF. The DNA for the CDR3 is TGTGCCAGCAGGGCGCTGGGGAATTCACCCCTCCACTTT. The chain joins TRBV5-5 to TRBJ1-6; D is unresolved. From germline, CDR1 is SGHKS and CDR2 YYEKEE (reference sequence). V lost 5 bases, J lost 7 bases, and 10 bases lay in between. The CDR3 is 13 amino acids. The variable domain in full, with the rest retrieved from reference TRBV5-5 and TRBJ1-6, is DAGVTQSPTHLIKTRGQQVTLRCSPISGHKSVSWYQQVLGQGPQFIFQYYEKEERGRGNFPDRFSARQFPNYSSELNVNALLLGDSALYLCASRALGNSPLHFGNGTRLTVT.

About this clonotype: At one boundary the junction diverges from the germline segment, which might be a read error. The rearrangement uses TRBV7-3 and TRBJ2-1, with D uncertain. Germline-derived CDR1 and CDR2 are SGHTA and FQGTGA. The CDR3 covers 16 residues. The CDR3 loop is CSSSRDPVALYNEQFF. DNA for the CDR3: TGTTCCAGCAGCAGAGACCCGGTGGCTCTGTACAATGAGCAGTTCTTC.

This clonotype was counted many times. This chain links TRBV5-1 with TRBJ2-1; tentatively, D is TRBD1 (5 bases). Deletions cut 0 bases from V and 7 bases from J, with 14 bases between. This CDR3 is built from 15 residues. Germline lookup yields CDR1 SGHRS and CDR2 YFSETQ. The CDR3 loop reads CASSLEGATENEQFF. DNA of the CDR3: TGCGCCAGCAGCTTGGAAGGGGCTACTGAGAATGAGCAGTTCTTC.

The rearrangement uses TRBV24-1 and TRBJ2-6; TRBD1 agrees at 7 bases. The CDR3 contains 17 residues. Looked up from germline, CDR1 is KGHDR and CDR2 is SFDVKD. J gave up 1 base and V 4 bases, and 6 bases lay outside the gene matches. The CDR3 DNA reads TGTGCCACCAGTGACTCTACCAGGGGGTCTGGGGCCAACGTCCTGACTTTC. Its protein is CATSDSTRGSGANVLTF.